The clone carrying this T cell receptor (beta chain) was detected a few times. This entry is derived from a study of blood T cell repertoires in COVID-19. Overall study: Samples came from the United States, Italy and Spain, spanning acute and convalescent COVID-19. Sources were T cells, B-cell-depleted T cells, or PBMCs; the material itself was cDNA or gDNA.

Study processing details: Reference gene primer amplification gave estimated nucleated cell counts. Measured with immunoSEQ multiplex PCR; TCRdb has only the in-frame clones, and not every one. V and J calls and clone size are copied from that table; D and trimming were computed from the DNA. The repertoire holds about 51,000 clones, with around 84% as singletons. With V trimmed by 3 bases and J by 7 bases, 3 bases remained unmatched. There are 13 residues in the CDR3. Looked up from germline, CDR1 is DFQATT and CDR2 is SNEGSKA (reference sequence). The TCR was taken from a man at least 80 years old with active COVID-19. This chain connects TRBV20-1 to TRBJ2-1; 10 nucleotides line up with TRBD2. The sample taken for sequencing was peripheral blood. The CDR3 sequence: CSASLAGVNEQFF. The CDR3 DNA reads TGCAGTGCTAGTCTAGCGGGAGTGAATGAGCAGTTCTTC.